This TCR beta chain was identified in a study of beta chain features in type 1 diabetes. Points from the study as a whole: Within patients, naive, central memory and Treg TCRB repertoires seemed more similar than within healthy donors.

There was one heparinised blood draw per donor, averaging about 120 mL. Based on CD45RO/CCR7/CD25/CD127/CD95/CD27, CD4+ regulatory, stem cell-like memory, naive and central memory cells were sorted. Investigators reverse transcribed all isolated RNA, so they sequenced expressed TCRB transcripts. Using immunoSEQ multiplex PCR, the repertoire was profiled, and TCRdb retains in-frame clones only, with some absent. The repertoire has 350,000 to 450,000 clones, over 13% of them found once; the top ten carry about 0.018%. Looked up from germline, CDR1 is LGHNA and CDR2 is YSLEER. V lost 7 bases to trimming and J lost 1 base; unmatched junction nucleotides: 8. This CDR3 has 15 residues. This clone came up a few times. Its antigen remains unidentified.

Sequencing used naive CD4+ T cells from blood. The sequence was collected from a woman aged 18-29 years in good health. The genes are TRBV4-3 and TRBJ1-1; 8 nucleotides line up with TRBD1. CDR3 in amino acids: CASKDRGAANTEAFF. CDR3 nucleotides: TGCGCCAGCAAAGACAGGGGCGCCGCGAACACTGAAGCTTTCTTT.